Below are 16 T cell receptor beta chains sequenced from a single sample in a study of blood T cells in healthy people across ages. It was with a sample-barcoded 5' primer and a J-beta primer mix that a second PCR of roughly 7 to 12 cycles was run. TCRdb processed the 5' RACE reads anew with MiXCR; each CDR3 protein has one entry. The data show some 1.5 million distinct CDR3 sequences, with over 25% seen just once and 6.5% to 8.5% held by the top ten. The sequencing sample was made of blood. The receptors originated from a woman aged 25 to 39 in good health.

Ten or more counts support this clonotype. The rearrangement uses TRBV7-2 and TRBJ2-7, with D perhaps matching TRBD2 (6 bases). CDR1 and CDR2 from the germline V gene are SGHTA and FQGNSA. This CDR3 is 15 amino acids long. Trimming pared 1 base from V and 5 bases from J, leaving 15 bases between. The CDR3 reads CASSLGVGSFNEQYF. The CDR3 nucleotides are TGTGCCAGCAGCTTAGGAGTCGGGAGTTTCAACGAGCAGTACTTC.

There are a few counts of this clonotype. This chain joins TRBV12-3 or TRBV12-4 and TRBJ2-1; 10 bases are shared with TRBD1. The CDR3 has 17 residues. The J segment lost 8 bases and the V segment lost 5 bases, leaving 15 bases of the junction unmatched. The CDR3 spells CASSAYGLGQGRDEQFF. The CDR3 bases are TGTGCCAGCAGTGCATATGGGCTGGGACAGGGGAGGGATGAGCAGTTCTTC.

J is TRBJ1-1 and V is TRBV4-1; D gene unclear. Trimming shortened V by 0 bases and J by 3 bases, and 5 bases separated the two germline ends. Looked up from germline, CDR1 is MGHRA and CDR2 is YSYEKL. The CDR3 loop spans 13 amino acids. The CDR3, as DNA: TGCGCCAGCAGCCAAGAGGCAGACACTGAAGCTTTCTTT. Encoded protein: CASSQEADTEAFF.

The chain employs TRBV14 and TRBJ2-5; D is undetermined. This CDR3 contains 13 residues. The V gene's germline CDR1 is SGHDN and CDR2 FVKESK. V lost 4 bases and J 2 bases, leaving 8 bases between the germline ends. The CDR3 DNA reads TGTGCCAGCAGCCGGAATTTACAAGAGACCCAGTACTTC. Its translation: CASSRNLQETQYF. Variable domain in full (rest from reference TRBV14 and TRBJ2-5): EAGVTQFPSHSVIEKGQTVTLRCDPISGHDNLYWYRRVMGKEIKFLLHFVKESKQDESGMPNNRFLAERTGGTYSTLKVQPAELEDSGVYFCASSRNLQETQYFGPGTRLLVL.

This clonotype has a count of ten or more. CDR3 sequence reads: CASSQDRIGGIRAEQFF. The CDR3 nucleotides are TGCGCCAGCAGCCAAGATCGAATCGGCGGGATTCGGGCTGAGCAGTTCTTC. The V and J genes are TRBV4-3 and TRBJ2-1; possible D gene TRBD2, 6 bases. This CDR3 is 17 amino acids long. Germline V gives CDR1 LGHNA, CDR2 YSLEER. V lost 0 bases, J lost 9 bases, and 21 bases lay in between.

The chain recombines TRBV5-1 with TRBJ2-5, with D uncertain. In germline, CDR1 is SGHRS, CDR2 YFSETQ. V lost 1 base and J 5 bases, leaving 15 bases between the germline ends. The CDR3 contains 15 residues. CDR3 DNA: TGCGCCAGCAGCTTGTCTGAGGTGATGCGGGAGACCCAGTACTTC. Amino acids: CASSLSEVMRETQYF.

The chain joins TRBV7-2 to TRBJ2-3, with 10 bases fitting TRBD1. V lost 8 bases and J lost 0; bases outside the gene matches: 8. The germline CDR1 and CDR2 sequences are SGHTA and FQGNSA. CDR3 length equals 16 residues. This CDR3 reads CASPGGQGSSTDTQYF. The CDR3 bases are TGTGCCAGCCCGGGGGGACAGGGGTCTAGCACAGATACGCAGTATTTT.

The chain employs TRBV21-1 and TRBJ2-4; the DNA was not compared with TRBD1, the D call given in the table. TRBV21-1 is tagged as a pseudogene. There are 16 residues in the CDR3. As DNA, the CDR3 is TGTGCCAGCAGCAACCGGGACAGGGGAGCCAAAAACATTCAGTACTTC. Its translation is CASSNRDRGAKNIQYF.

This chain connects TRBV5-6 to TRBJ2-1; possible D gene TRBD1, 5 bases. V was trimmed by 0 bases and J by 6 bases, leaving 16 bases between them. Germline V gives CDR1 SGHDT, CDR2 YYEEEE. CDR3 length: 16 amino acids. Here the CDR3 reads CASSLANLVRGNEQFF. Here the CDR3 DNA reads TGTGCCAGCAGCTTGGCCAACCTTGTAAGGGGCAATGAGCAGTTCTTC.

Concerning this clonotype itself: This may arise from a read error, as a much more abundant clone is one base away. V gene TRBV12-3 or TRBV12-4 combines with J gene TRBJ2-5, with 7 bases that match TRBD2. The length of the CDR3 is 14 residues. V gave up 3 bases and J gave up 11 bases; unmatched junction bases: 12. For the CDR3, the DNA is TGTGCCAGCAGTTTTAGGCAGGCGGGGGATGAGCAGTACTTC. Translating gives CASSFRQAGDEQYF.

This sequence joins TRBV12-5 and TRBJ1-1, with TRBD1 as a possible D gene (5 bases). The germline V and J ends were trimmed by 0 bases and 0 bases, with 8 bases remaining between them. CDR3 size: 15 residues. The germline CDR1 and CDR2 sequences are LGHNT and FRNRAP. The CDR3 sequence is CASGLVKTVNTEAFF. CDR3 nucleotides: TGTGCTAGTGGTTTGGTGAAGACAGTGAACACTGAAGCTTTCTTT.

This chain uses TRBV7-6 with TRBJ2-1; unclear D gene. Germline CDR1 is SGHVS and CDR2 is FNYEAQ. The V and J ends lost 7 bases and 0 bases respectively, with 16 bases between them. The CDR3 consists of 16 residues. CDR3 DNA: TGTGCCAGCACGTTCGGTTCCTTGAGCTCCTACAATGAGCAGTTCTTC. Protein sequence: CASTFGSLSSYNEQFF.

Turning to this clonotype: This may stem from a read error, because a much larger clone lies one nucleotide away. The V and J genes are TRBV4-3 and TRBJ2-7, with D unclear. Trimming removed 0 bases from V and 3 bases from J, with 12 bases in between. The CDR3 has 15 amino acids. Germline V CDR1 and CDR2: LGHNA, YSLEER. The CDR3 nucleotides are TGCGCCAGCAGCCAAGATTGGGCTCGCCGCTACGAGCAGTACTTC. Translation gives CASSQDWARRYEQYF.

This sequence joins TRBV5-1 and TRBJ2-5, with D possibly being TRBD1 or TRBD2 (7 bases each). Deletions cut 4 bases from V and 5 bases from J, with 21 bases between. The CDR3 totals 16 residues. Germline values: CDR1 SGHRS, CDR2 YFSETQ. In DNA, the CDR3 is TGCGCCAGCAGCCTCTCTGCGGGGGCCAGGGGGGAGACCCAGTACTTC. Its translation: CASSLSAGARGETQYF.

This clonotype was seen a few times. The V and J genes are TRBV5-1 and TRBJ2-3, with 9 bases lining up with TRBD1. V lost 2 bases and J lost 4; bases outside the gene matches: 5. Germline CDR1 SGHRS, CDR2 YFSETQ. The CDR3 contains 15 residues. Here the CDR3 DNA reads TGCGCCAGCAGCTTCCGGGACAGGGTATCAGATACGCAGTATTTT. Its protein is CASSFRDRVSDTQYF.

This clonotype was observed a few times. This chain links TRBV9 with TRBJ1-2; D gene unclear. This CDR3 has 13 residues. CDR1 is SGDLS and CDR2 is YYNGEE in the germline V gene. The V end was cut by 2 bases, the J end by 3 bases, with 8 bases between. The chain's CDR3 is CASSVSPYYGYTF. The DNA of the CDR3 is TGTGCCAGCAGCGTTTCACCTTACTATGGCTACACCTTC. Full variable domain (outside the CDR3, taken from reference TRBV9 and TRBJ1-2): DSGVTQTPKHLITATGQRVTLRCSPRSGDLSVYWYQQSLDQGLQFLIQYYNGEERAKGNILERFSAQQFPDLHSELNLSSLELGDSALYFCASSVSPYYGYTFGSGTRLTVV.